This T cell receptor beta chain stems from a study of blood T cells in healthy people across ages. The authors ran a second PCR of 7 to 11 cycles using a sample-barcoded 5' primer and a J-beta primer mix. MiXCR, applied by TCRdb to the 5' RACE reads, yields one record per CDR3 protein. This sample carries about a million distinct CDR3 sequences, roughly half of them seen once, and the ten largest clones take about 22%. Germline CDR1 SGHTA, CDR2 FQGTGA. The CDR3 covers 16 residues. Trimming at V came to 5 bases and at J to 7 bases, leaving 13 bases not matched to a gene. In its sample, this clonotype was seen many times.

J is TRBJ2-1 and V is TRBV7-3, with 8 bases aligning to TRBD2. The receptor comes from a woman aged 60 to 75 in good health. The specimen was blood. As DNA, the CDR3 is TGTGCCAGCAGCCCCTCCGGCAGCGGGGGAGGGAATGAGCAGTTCTTC. It is translated as CASSPSGSGGGNEQFF.